The 9 T cell receptor beta chains listed next were all sequenced from one sample in a study of blood T cell repertoires in COVID-19. Measured with immunoSEQ multiplex PCR; TCRdb has only the in-frame clones, and not every one. The sample carries 200,000 to 250,000 clones, about nine tenths recorded once. What was sequenced was PBMCs or T cells enriched from blood (not recorded which). These receptor sequences come from a woman in her thirties who had recovered from COVID-19.

The J gene is TRBJ1-1, the V gene TRBV4-1; D is undetermined. Germline V gene sequence: CDR1 MGHRA, CDR2 YSYEKL. V shed 0 bases and J shed 1 base, with 9 bases lying between them. There are 15 residues in the CDR3. CDR3 sequence: CASSQDLQRNTEAFF. The CDR3 DNA is TGCGCCAGCAGCCAAGATCTACAGAGGAACACTGAAGCTTTCTTT.

The rearrangement links TRBV7-3 to TRBJ1-1, with TRBD1 identical over 10 bases. Germline lookup yields CDR1 SGHTA and CDR2 FQGTGA. The CDR3 runs to 14 residues. J lost 3 bases, V lost 7 bases, and 5 bases had no gene match. CDR3 sequence: CASKSGTGDTEAFF. The CDR3, as DNA: TGTGCCAGCAAAAGTGGGACAGGGGACACTGAAGCTTTCTTT.

This clone was observed a handful of times. The sample carries other DNA sequences with the same CDR3. The chain couples TRBV9 to TRBJ2-1; TRBD2 aligns across 7 bases. Trimming removed 3 bases from V and 0 bases from J; junction bases left unmatched: 0. CDR1 SGDLS and CDR2 YYNGEE come from the germline V gene. This CDR3 is 14 amino acids long. In DNA, the CDR3 is TGTGCCAGCAGCGCTAGCGGCTCCTACAATGAGCAGTTCTTC. Amino acid sequence: CASSASGSYNEQFF.

The chain links TRBV7-3 to TRBJ2-5; TRBD1 might be the D (6 bases). The CDR3 is made up of 16 amino acids. The germline V and J ends were trimmed by 1 base and 1 base, with 13 bases remaining between them. Germline loops: CDR1 SGHTA, CDR2 FQGTGA. The CDR3 bases are TGTGCCAGCAGCTTAAATGCCCGGACAGTCCAAGAGACCCAGTACTTC. Protein sequence: CASSLNARTVQETQYF.

V usage is TRBV12-3 or TRBV12-4 and J usage is TRBJ1-1; unclear D gene. The V end was cut by 6 bases, the J end by 5 bases, with 7 bases between. This CDR3 has 11 amino acids. This chain's CDR3 is CASSFSTEAFF. The CDR3 nucleotides read TGTGCCAGCAGCTTTAGTACTGAAGCTTTCTTT.

V is TRBV6-5 and J is TRBJ2-5, with D hard to call. CDR3 length: 15 amino acids. CDR1 and CDR2 (germline): MNHEY, SVGAGI. The V gene lost 5 bases and the J gene lost 1 base, with 14 bases spanning the gap. DNA of the CDR3: TGTGCCAGCAGTCCCCAGGTCAAGGTCCAAGAGACCCAGTACTTC. Translating gives CASSPQVKVQETQYF.

J is TRBJ2-3 and V is TRBV20-1, with TRBD2 matching over 9 bases. The junction had 4 bases not matched to a gene; V was cut back by 3 bases and J by 6 bases. CDR1 DFQATT and CDR2 SNEGSKA come from the germline V gene (reference sequence). The CDR3 is made up of 13 amino acids. CDR3 sequence (DNA): TGCAGTGCTAGTCTAGCGGGGATGGATACGCAGTATTTT. This gives the protein CSASLAGMDTQYF.

The chain recombines TRBV6-6 with TRBJ1-5, with 7 positions matching TRBD1. Unmatched junction bases numbered 2, after V lost 1 base and J lost 2 bases. This CDR3 spans 15 amino acids. Germline V lookup: CDR1 MNHNY, CDR2 SVGAGI (reference sequence). The CDR3 reads CASSYYDRGNQPQHF. The CDR3 nucleotides are TGTGCCAGCAGTTACTACGACAGGGGCAATCAGCCCCAGCATTTT.

This chain uses TRBV4-1 with TRBJ1-6, with 11 bases identical to TRBD1. The CDR3 runs to 19 residues. Per germline, CDR1 MGHRA and CDR2 YSYEKL. J gave up 0 bases and V 5 bases, and 9 bases lay outside the gene matches. CDR3 residues: CASSIRGQGASSYNSPLHF. The CDR3 bases are TGCGCCAGCAGCATCCGAGGACAGGGGGCTTCCTCCTATAATTCACCCCTCCACTTT.